This is a list of T cell receptor beta chains from one sample in a study of blood T cell repertoires in COVID-19. Some clones are missing from TCRdb's copy, which holds only in-frame ones; the method was immunoSEQ multiplex PCR. The sample holds 500,000 or so clones, around 90% seen once. Material for sequencing was PBMCs or T cells enriched from blood (not recorded which). The receptor source for this set is a woman aged 18-29 years who had recovered from COVID-19. Each CDR3 is given with its conserved first and last residue. The D gene is left open where the match is weak. A row's size may be missing; if present it is once, few, many or a size class.

clone_size,v_call,j_call,d_call,cdr3_aa,cdr3_nt
-,TRBV24-1,TRBJ2-7,TRBD2,CATSEGSGFYEQYF,TGTGCCACCAGTGAGGGTAGCGGGTTCTACGAGCAGTACTTC
-,TRBV5-5,TRBJ1-1,-,CASSFSSPSNTEAFF,TGTGCCAGCAGCTTCTCCTCCCCCTCCAACACTGAAGCTTTCTTT
once,TRBV14,TRBJ1-1,TRBD1,CASSQDRQGRDTEAFF,TGTGCCAGCAGCCAAGACCGACAGGGTAGGGACACTGAAGCTTTCTTT
-,TRBV12-3/TRBV12-4,TRBJ2-5,-,CASSMSRGETQYF,TGTGCCAGCAGTATGTCACGGGGGGAGACCCAGTACTTC
-,TRBV10-3,TRBJ2-7,-,CAVRTDGHEQYF,TGTGCCGTCAGGACGGATGGGCACGAGCAGTACTTC
-,TRBV7-9,TRBJ2-5,-,CASSLGRQSRETQYF,TGTGCCAGCAGCTTAGGGAGGCAGAGTCGGGAGACCCAGTACTTC
-,TRBV11-2,TRBJ1-5,-,CASSLEGGWGQPQHF,TGTGCCAGCAGCCTAGAGGGGGGATGGGGCCAGCCCCAGCATTTT
-,TRBV30,TRBJ1-5,-,CAWSTASNQPQHF,TGTGCCTGGAGTACAGCTAGCAATCAGCCCCAGCATTTT
-,TRBV11-2,TRBJ2-1,-,CASSLMRGTYNEQFF,TGTGCCAGCAGCCTCATGAGGGGGACCTACAATGAGCAGTTCTTC
-,TRBV5-6,TRBJ2-1,TRBD1,CASSPGTGDNEQFF,TGTGCCAGCAGCCCCGGGACAGGGGACAATGAGCAGTTCTTC
-,TRBV6-6,TRBJ1-5,-,CASSLGQINQPQHF,TGTGCCAGCAGTCTCGGACAGATAAATCAGCCCCAGCATTTT
-,TRBV10-3,TRBJ1-6,-,CATGRGTTSSYNSPLHF,TGTGCCACCGGAAGGGGGACAACGAGCTCCTATAATTCACCCCTCCACTTT
once,TRBV28,TRBJ1-3,-,CASSAPGSSGNTIYF,TGTGCCAGCAGTGCCCCCGGTAGCTCTGGAAACACCATATATTTT
once,TRBV5-6,TRBJ2-1,TRBD2,CASSLGAGAYNEQFF,TGTGCCAGCAGCTTGGGAGCGGGGGCTTACAATGAGCAGTTCTTC
-,TRBV5-1,TRBJ1-3,TRBD1,CASSLRTGAGNTIYF,TGCGCCAGCAGCCTCAGGACAGGGGCTGGAAACACCATATATTTT
-,TRBV20-1,TRBJ2-7,TRBD2,CSASPTSGYVWEQYF,TGCAGTGCTAGTCCGACTAGCGGTTATGTTTGGGAGCAGTACTTC
-,TRBV28,TRBJ1-2,TRBD1,CASSLTGAIYGYTF,TGTGCCAGCAGTTTAACAGGGGCAATTTATGGCTACACCTTC
-,TRBV29-1,TRBJ1-2,-,CSVESPRDGYTF,TGCAGCGTTGAAAGTCCCCGGGATGGCTACACCTTC
-,TRBV29-1,TRBJ1-1,-,CSAWTRNTEAFF,TGCAGCGCGTGGACACGCAACACTGAAGCTTTCTTT
-,TRBV5-1,TRBJ2-1,-,CASSPPRQQRNYNEQFF,TGCGCCAGCAGCCCCCCAAGACAGCAACGCAACTACAATGAGCAGTTCTTC
-,TRBV5-5,TRBJ1-2,-,CASSLDAGLNYGYTF,TGTGCCAGCAGCTTGGATGCAGGTCTTAACTATGGCTACACCTTC
-,TRBV4-1,TRBJ2-7,-,CASSQPAGEQYF,TGCGCCAGCAGCCAGCCGGCGGGCGAGCAGTACTTC
-,TRBV7-8,TRBJ1-4,TRBD1,CASSLAAGGYEKLFF,TGTGCCAGCAGCTTAGCAGCAGGGGGCTATGAAAAACTGTTTTTT
-,TRBV6-2/TRBV6-3,TRBJ1-1,-,CASSYGETTEAFF,TGTGCCAGCAGTTACGGGGAGACTACTGAAGCTTTCTTT
-,TRBV11-3,TRBJ1-1,-,CASSLRGRLSGNTEAFF,TGTGCCAGCAGCTTGCGTGGCCGCCTTTCAGGGAACACTGAAGCTTTCTTT
-,TRBV5-5,TRBJ2-7,-,CASIPPAGPYEQYF,TGTGCCAGCATACCCCCCGCGGGACCCTACGAGCAGTACTTC
-,TRBV7-2,TRBJ1-4,-,CASSPRGGQGYEKLFF,TGTGCCAGCAGCCCCAGGGGTGGGCAGGGATATGAAAAACTGTTTTTT
-,TRBV12-3/TRBV12-4,TRBJ2-2,-,CASSARGELFF,TGTGCCAGCAGTGCCCGGGGGGAGCTGTTTTTT
-,TRBV5-6,TRBJ2-1,TRBD2,CASSFPSGGAHEQFF,TGTGCCAGCAGCTTTCCTAGCGGGGGGGCCCATGAGCAGTTCTTC